These 4 T cell receptor beta chains were sequenced from one sample in a study of T cells in Graves' hyperthyroidism and ophthalmopathy. TCR beta CDR3 regions were amplified from RNA transcripts. A first-round RT-PCR of the TCR CDR3 used the HTBI primer set. TCRdb called the multiplex PCR reads again in MiXCR, with one record for every CDR3 protein. The table records approximately 260,000 distinct CDR3 sequences, roughly 15% of them present only once. The sequenced sample consisted of blood. Every receptor here comes from a woman between 50 and 59 years old with Graves' hyperthyroidism that later progressed to Graves' ophthalmopathy.

In its sample, this clonotype was seen many times. The chain is built from TRBV7-8 and TRBJ2-5, with TRBD2 matching 8 bases. The CDR3 sequence is 14 residues long. CDR1 and CDR2 (germline): SGHVS, FQNEAQ. V was pared by 1 base and J by 7 bases, with 5 bases of the junction left unmatched. For the CDR3, the DNA is TGTGCCAGCAGCTTAGTAAGCGGGAGAGGGACCCAGTACTTC. Its protein product is CASSLVSGRGTQYF.

This clonotype has a count of ten or more. The rearrangement joins TRBV20-1 to TRBJ2-7; 8 nucleotides agree with TRBD1. From germline, CDR1 is DFQATT and CDR2 SNEGSKA (reference sequence). This CDR3 is built from 17 residues. The junction had 12 bases not matched to a gene; V was cut back by 0 bases and J by 2 bases. CDR3 nucleotide sequence: TGCAGTGCTAGAGATGTAACTCGGACAGGGCCCCCCTACGAGCAGTACTTC. Protein: CSARDVTRTGPPYEQYF.

This clonotype was detected only a few times. The V and J genes are TRBV4-1 and TRBJ2-7; possibly TRBD2 for D (6 bases). Between the trimmed V and J ends, which lost 1 base and 0 bases, there was a span of 13 bases. The CDR3 spans 16 residues. From germline, CDR1 is MGHRA and CDR2 YSYEKL. For the CDR3, the DNA is TGCGCCAGCAGCCAAGTCTATTTAGCGGCCTCCTACGAGCAGTACTTC. This sequence encodes CASSQVYLAASYEQYF.

In this sample, this clonotype turned up many times. The V call is TRBV28, the J call TRBJ1-1, with TRBD1 matching over 9 bases. The V and J ends lost 11 bases and 0 bases, in that order; junction bases with no gene match: 16. The CDR3 totals 17 residues. Per germline, CDR1 MDHEN and CDR2 SYDVKM. CDR3 protein: CAAGKVGQGRVNTEAFF. The CDR3, as DNA: TGTGCCGCTGGGAAGGTAGGACAGGGGAGGGTGAACACTGAAGCTTTCTTT.